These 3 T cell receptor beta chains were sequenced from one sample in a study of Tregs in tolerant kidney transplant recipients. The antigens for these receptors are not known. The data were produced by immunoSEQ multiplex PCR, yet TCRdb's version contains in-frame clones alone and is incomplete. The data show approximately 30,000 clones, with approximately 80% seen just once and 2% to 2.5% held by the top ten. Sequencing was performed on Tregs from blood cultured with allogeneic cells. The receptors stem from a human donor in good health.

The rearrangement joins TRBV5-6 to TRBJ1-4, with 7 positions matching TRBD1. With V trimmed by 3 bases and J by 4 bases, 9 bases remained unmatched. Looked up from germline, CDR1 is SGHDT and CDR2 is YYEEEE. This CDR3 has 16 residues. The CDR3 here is CASSYYAGQLNEKLFF. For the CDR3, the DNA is TGTGCCAGCAGCTACTACGCGGGACAGCTTAATGAAAAACTGTTTTTT.

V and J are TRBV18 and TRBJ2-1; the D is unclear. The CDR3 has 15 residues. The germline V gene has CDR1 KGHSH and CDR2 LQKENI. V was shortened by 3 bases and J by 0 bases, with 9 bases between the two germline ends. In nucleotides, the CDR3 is TGTGCCAGCTCACCCGGGCGAAGCTCCTACAATGAGCAGTTCTTC. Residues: CASSPGRSSYNEQFF. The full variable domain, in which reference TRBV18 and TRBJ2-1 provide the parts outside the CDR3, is NAGVMQNPRHLVRRRGQEARLRCSPMKGHSHVYWYRQLPEEGLKFMVYLQKENIIDESGMPKERFSAEFPKEGPSILRIQQVVRGDSAAYFCASSPGRSSYNEQFFGPGTRLTVL.

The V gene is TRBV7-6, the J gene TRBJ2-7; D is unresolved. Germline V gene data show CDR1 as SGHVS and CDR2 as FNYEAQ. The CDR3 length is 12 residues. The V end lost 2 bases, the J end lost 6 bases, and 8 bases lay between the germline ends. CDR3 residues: CASSLLFSEQYF. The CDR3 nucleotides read TGTGCCAGCAGCTTACTGTTCTCCGAGCAGTACTTC.